This note documents a single T cell receptor (beta chain) sequence. Its antigen is unknown. This record comes from a study of T cell responses to AZD1222 COVID-19 vaccine. Overall study results and limits: The sample set comprised mostly white British donors with more females, and clonal diversity was possibly underestimated. Reports say nearly half of spike-specific TCRs go after unmutated variant regions. Two AZD1222 doses significantly raised spike-specific TCR breadth and depth over controls. Repertoire sampling was restricted to post-peak T cell response timepoints.

TCRdb keeps only in-frame clones here, not all; method: immunoSEQ multiplex PCR. There are 140,000 to 150,000 clones in the sample; 85% to 95% occur only once, and approximately 3% lies in the top ten. The V gene lost 2 bases and the J gene lost 0 bases, with 16 bases spanning the gap. CDR1 and CDR2 (germline): LGHNT, FRNRAP. The CDR3 loop spans 17 amino acids. The chain links TRBV12-5 to TRBJ1-2; a weak D match, TRBD1 (5 bases). The sample consisted of peripheral blood, taken on day 0 of MenACWY control vaccination. The sequence came from an adult in good health. The CDR3 protein is CASGLRSSGVPNYGYTF. The CDR3 region has the DNA TGTGCTAGTGGTTTGAGATCTTCGGGGGTTCCTAACTATGGCTACACCTTC. Complete variable domain (other parts from reference TRBV12-5 and TRBJ1-2): DARVTQTPRHKVTEMGQEVTMRCQPILGHNTVFWYRQTMMQGLELLAYFRNRAPLDDSGMPKDRFSAEMPDATLATLKIQPSEPRDSAVYFCASGLRSSGVPNYGYTFGSGTRLTVV.